The text below deals with one TCR beta chain. The entry originates in a study of blood T cell repertoires in COVID-19. Across the whole study: Acute and convalescent COVID-19 samples came from the United States, Italy and Spain. Nucleic acid was either cDNA or gDNA, and it came from T cells, B-cell-depleted T cells, or PBMCs.

Between the trimmed V and J ends, which lost 6 bases and 4 bases, there was a span of 19 bases. Germline CDR1 SGHDN, CDR2 FVKESK. This CDR3 comprises 16 residues. Per the original methods: Quantification of nucleated cells was approximated via reference gene primer amplification. TCRdb's table, derived via immunoSEQ multiplex PCR, lists solely in-frame clones and lacks some. The V and J calls and the clone size are those of that table, but D and trimming were determined from the DNA. The sample consists of around 94,000 clones, around four fifths of them appearing once. This sequence was found in a man aged 45 to 65 with acute or convalescent COVID-19. The genes are TRBV14 and TRBJ1-3; unclear D gene. Input material: peripheral blood. DNA of the CDR3: TGTGCCAGCAGTCCCGACCTCACCCCGGGGGGAAACACCATATATTTT. Amino acid sequence: CASSPDLTPGGNTIYF.